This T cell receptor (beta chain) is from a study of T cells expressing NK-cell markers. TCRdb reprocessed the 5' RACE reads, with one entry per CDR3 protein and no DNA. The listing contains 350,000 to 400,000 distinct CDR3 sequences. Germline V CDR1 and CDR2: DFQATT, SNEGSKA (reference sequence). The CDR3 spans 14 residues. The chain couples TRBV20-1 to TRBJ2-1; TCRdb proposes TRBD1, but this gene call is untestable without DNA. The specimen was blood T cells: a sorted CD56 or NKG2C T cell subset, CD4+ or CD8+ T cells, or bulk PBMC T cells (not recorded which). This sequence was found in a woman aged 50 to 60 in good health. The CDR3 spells CSARTGPNPYEQFF.